The subject of this entry is one TCR beta chain. From germline, CDR1 is SGHDT and CDR2 YYEEEE. After removal of 2 bases from V and 8 bases from J, the junction contained 6 bases not matched to a gene. CDR3 size: 13 residues. Assay: immunoSEQ multiplex PCR; the TCRdb copy retains only in-frame clones and omits some. The sample yields around 41,000 clones, roughly 91% seen once. Diagnoses among patients were locally advanced or metastatic urothelial carcinoma. The sample comes from a study of PD-L1 blockade in urothelial cancer. This receptor was identified in an older woman with urothelial cancer. The rearrangement joins TRBV5-6 to TRBJ1-1; TRBD1 matches 7 bases. The sequencing here drew on PBMCs, taken around atezolizumab (anti-PD-L1) treatment. CDR3 residues: CASSFGPGQEAFF. Here the CDR3 DNA reads TGTGCCAGCAGCTTTGGGCCGGGACAGGAAGCTTTCTTT.